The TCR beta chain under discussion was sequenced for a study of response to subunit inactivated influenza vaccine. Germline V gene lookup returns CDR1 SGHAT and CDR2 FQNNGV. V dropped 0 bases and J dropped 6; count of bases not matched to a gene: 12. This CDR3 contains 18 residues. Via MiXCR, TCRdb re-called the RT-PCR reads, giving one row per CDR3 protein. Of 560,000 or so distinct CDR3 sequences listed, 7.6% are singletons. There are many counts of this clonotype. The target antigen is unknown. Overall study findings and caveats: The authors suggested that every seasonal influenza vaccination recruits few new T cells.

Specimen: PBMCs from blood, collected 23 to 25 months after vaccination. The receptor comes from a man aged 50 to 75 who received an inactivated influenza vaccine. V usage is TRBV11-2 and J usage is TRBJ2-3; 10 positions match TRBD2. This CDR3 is CASSLEGLAGAVFDTQYF. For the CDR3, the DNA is TGTGCCAGCAGCTTAGAGGGTCTAGCGGGGGCCGTTTTTGATACGCAGTATTTT.